The 10 T cell receptor beta chains listed next were all sequenced from one sample in a study of blood T cell repertoires in COVID-19. Here immunoSEQ multiplex PCR was the method, and the copy in TCRdb shows in-frame clones only, minus some. The sample includes around 300,000 clones, around nine tenths of them seen just once. Sequencing used PBMCs or T cells enriched from blood (not recorded which). These receptors came from a woman aged 18-30 years who had recovered from COVID-19.

The V and J genes are TRBV12-3 or TRBV12-4 and TRBJ1-2; D call uncertain. V shed 3 bases and J shed 5 bases, with 10 bases lying between them. The CDR3 spans 13 residues. CDR3 protein: CASSLLGSYGYTF. The DNA for the CDR3 is TGTGCCAGCAGTTTGCTCGGTTCTTATGGCTACACCTTC.

V and J are TRBV14 and TRBJ1-2; TRBD1 might be the D (5 bases). Trimming took off 5 bases at V and 5 bases at J, with 15 bases between the two ends. The CDR3 has 14 residues. Per germline, CDR1 SGHDN and CDR2 FVKESK. In DNA, the CDR3 is TGTGCCAGCAGCAGTCGGCCGGGGGGATATGGCTACACCTTC. It yields the protein CASSSRPGGYGYTF.

This chain connects TRBV18 to TRBJ1-4; TRBD1 agrees at 7 bases. J was trimmed by 4 bases and V by 3 bases; bases with no gene match: 8. Germline V gene lookup returns CDR1 KGHSH and CDR2 LQKENI. The CDR3 extends over 16 amino acids. The CDR3 reads CASSPQQGLGNEKLFF. CDR3 DNA sequence: TGTGCCAGCTCACCTCAACAGGGGCTAGGTAATGAAAAACTGTTTTTT. Using reference TRBV18 and TRBJ1-4 for the parts outside the CDR3, the full variable domain is NAGVMQNPRHLVRRRGQEARLRCSPMKGHSHVYWYRQLPEEGLKFMVYLQKENIIDESGMPKERFSAEFPKEGPSILRIQQVVRGDSAAYFCASSPQQGLGNEKLFFGSGTQLSVL.

The V and J genes are TRBV30 and TRBJ2-7, with D perhaps matching TRBD1 (5 bases). Per germline, CDR1 GTSNPN and CDR2 SVGIG (reference sequence). The CDR3 contains 14 residues. Trimming pared 0 bases from V and 5 bases from J, leaving 14 bases between. The CDR3 reads CAWSVVQGPNEQYF. CDR3 sequence (DNA): TGTGCCTGGAGTGTTGTTCAGGGTCCCAACGAGCAGTACTTC.

This clone has more than one count but fewer than ten. The chain links TRBV4-3 to TRBJ1-6; D is unresolved. V lost 0 bases and J lost 0, with 3 bases in between. CDR1 is LGHNA, CDR2 YSLEER, per germline. This CDR3 has 15 residues. For the CDR3, the DNA is TGCGCCAGCAGCCAAGATAGCTCCTATAATTCACCCCTCCACTTT. It codes for CASSQDSSYNSPLHF.

J is TRBJ1-6 and V is TRBV19, with D maybe TRBD1 (5 bases). The V and J ends lost 4 bases and 7 bases respectively, with 17 bases between them. In germline, CDR1 is LNHDA, CDR2 SQIVND (reference sequence). This CDR3 has 16 residues. As DNA, the CDR3 is TGTGCCAGTAGTAGAACCTCAGGGCCAGGGAATTCACCCCTCCACTTT. It codes for CASSRTSGPGNSPLHF.

This rearrangement joins TRBV15 to TRBJ2-3; D not resolved. Germline V CDR1 and CDR2: LNHNV, YYDKDF (reference sequence). Trimming shortened V by 6 bases and J by 0 bases, and 10 bases separated the two germline ends. This CDR3 is built from 14 residues. CDR3 loop: CATRVTTSTDTQYF. CDR3 coding DNA: TGTGCCACCAGGGTCACCACTAGCACAGATACGCAGTATTTT.

CDR3 protein: CASSLAGGSGETQYF. In nucleotides, the CDR3 is TGTGCCAGCAGCTTGGCAGGGGGCAGTGGAGAGACCCAGTACTTC. The chain links TRBV5-5 to TRBJ2-5; 8 nucleotides agree with TRBD1. The CDR3 runs 15 residues. The germline CDR1 and CDR2 sequences are SGHKS and YYEKEE (reference sequence). Trimming removed 0 bases from V and 4 bases from J; junction bases left unmatched: 5.

V and J are TRBV12-3 or TRBV12-4 and TRBJ2-5; D unclear. Trimming pared 5 bases from V and 5 bases from J, leaving 6 bases between. CDR3 size: 11 residues. CDR3 nucleotides: TGTGCCAGCAGTATCCCGGAGACCCAGTACTTC. Encoded protein: CASSIPETQYF.

The chain links TRBV19 to TRBJ1-1, with 11 bases aligning to TRBD1. Germline CDR1 is LNHDA and CDR2 is SQIVND (reference sequence). With 1 base clipped from V and 0 bases from J, the junction kept 4 bases outside the gene matches. CDR3 size: 17 residues. CDR3 in DNA: TGTGCCAGTAGTATAGGGGACAGGGGGTTCATGAACACTGAAGCTTTCTTT. This translates into CASSIGDRGFMNTEAFF. The full variable domain, rest sourced from reference TRBV19 and TRBJ1-1, is DGGITQSPKYLFRKEGQNVTLSCEQNLNHDAMYWYRQDPGQGLRLIYYSQIVNDFQKGDIAEGYSVSREKKESFPLTVTSAQKNPTAFYLCASSIGDRGFMNTEAFFGQGTRLTVV.